The next 6 T cell receptor beta chains were all read from a single sample in a study of T cells in Graves' hyperthyroidism and ophthalmopathy. Amplified regions were TCR beta CDR3 sequences from RNA transcripts. When the TCR CDR3 underwent first-round RT-PCR, the HTBI primer set was used. In TCRdb, the multiplex PCR reads were re-called with MiXCR into one record per CDR3 protein. The sample yields over 500,000 distinct CDR3 sequences, about a sixth seen once. The sequenced sample was blood. The receptors were gathered from a woman between 18 and 30 years old with Graves' ophthalmopathy.

This clonotype appeared a few times. The chain has TRBV27 and TRBJ1-1; D possibly corresponds to TRBD1 (6 bases). From germline, CDR1 is MNHEY and CDR2 SMNVEV (reference sequence). The germline V and J ends were trimmed by 2 bases and 8 bases, with 15 bases remaining between them. This CDR3 has 14 residues. The CDR3 DNA reads as TGTGCCAGCAGTTTAAGGGGGGCACCAGGGGAAGCTTTCTTT. It specifies CASSLRGAPGEAFF.

At least ten counts were recorded for this clonotype. The rearrangement joins TRBV5-1 to TRBJ1-2, with TRBD1 as a possible D gene (6 bases). Trimming cost V 1 base and J 2 bases, with 9 bases left between them. CDR1 and CDR2 from the germline V gene are SGHRS and YFSETQ. The CDR3 is made up of 14 amino acids. CDR3 protein: CASSLWTANYGYTF. The CDR3 coding sequence is TGCGCCAGCAGCTTGTGGACAGCAAACTATGGCTACACCTTC. Full variable domain (outside the CDR3, taken from reference TRBV5-1 and TRBJ1-2): KAGVTQTPRYLIKTRGQQVTLSCSPISGHRSVSWYQQTPGQGLQFLFEYFSETQRNKGNFPGRFSGRQFSNSRSEMNVSTLELGDSALYLCASSLWTANYGYTFGSGTRLTVV.

This rearrangement joins TRBV29-1 to TRBJ2-7, with 10 bases that match TRBD1. This CDR3 contains 14 residues. Losses at the gene ends were 4 bases for V and 4 bases for J; bases not matched to a gene: 7. Germline CDR1 is SQVTM and CDR2 is ANQGSEA. The CDR3, as DNA: TGCAGCGTTGGAGGAGGACAGGGGGGGTACGAGCAGTACTTC. Protein product: CSVGGGQGGYEQYF.

This clonotype was picked up many times. This chain joins TRBV28 and TRBJ1-1, with unresolved D. The germline V gene encodes CDR1 MDHEN and CDR2 SYDVKM. The CDR3 totals 15 residues. The V end was cut by 6 bases, the J end by 3 bases, with 17 bases between. The chain's CDR3 is CASSPGRVKDTEAFF. The CDR3 nucleotides are TGTGCCAGCAGCCCGGGGAGGGTGAAGGACACTGAAGCTTTCTTT.

This clonotype appeared many times. The J gene is TRBJ2-1, the V gene TRBV10-3, with D possibly being TRBD1 (5 bases). The germline V gene encodes CDR1 ENHRY and CDR2 SYGVKD. This CDR3 comprises 15 residues. V lost 6 bases to trimming and J lost 0 bases, with 12 bases between them. CDR3: CAISLQASSYNEQFF. CDR3 in DNA: TGTGCCATCAGCTTACAGGCTAGCTCCTACAATGAGCAGTTCTTC.

This chain uses TRBV19 with TRBJ2-1, with D maybe TRBD2 (7 bases). Looked up from germline, CDR1 is LNHDA and CDR2 is SQIVND (reference sequence). There are 17 residues in the CDR3. Trimming removed 1 base from V and 0 bases from J, with 13 bases in between. The CDR3 DNA is TGTGCCAGTAGTATAGCTCCGGGGGGCCTCTCCTACAATGAGCAGTTCTTC. Translation: CASSIAPGGLSYNEQFF.